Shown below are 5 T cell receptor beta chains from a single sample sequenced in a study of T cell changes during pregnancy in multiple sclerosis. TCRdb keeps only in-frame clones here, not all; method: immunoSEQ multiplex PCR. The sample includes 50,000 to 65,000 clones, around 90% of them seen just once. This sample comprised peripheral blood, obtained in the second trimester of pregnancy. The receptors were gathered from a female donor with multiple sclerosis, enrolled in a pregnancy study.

DNA of the CDR3: TGTGCCCACGGAGGGGAGGGGGGCTCCTACGAGCAGTACTTC. Residues: CAHGGEGGSYEQYF. V gene TRBV30 combines with J gene TRBJ2-7; a possible D gene is TRBD2 (7 bases). V was pared by 8 bases and J by 0 bases, with 17 bases between. CDR3 size: 14 residues. Germline assignment: CDR1 GTSNPN and CDR2 SVGIG (reference sequence).

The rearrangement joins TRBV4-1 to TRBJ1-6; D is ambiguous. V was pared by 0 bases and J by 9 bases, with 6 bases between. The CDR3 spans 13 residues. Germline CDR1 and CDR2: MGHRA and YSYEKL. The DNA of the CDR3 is TGCGCCAGCAGCCAAGATCGCGGTTCACCCCTCCACTTT. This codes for CASSQDRGSPLHF.

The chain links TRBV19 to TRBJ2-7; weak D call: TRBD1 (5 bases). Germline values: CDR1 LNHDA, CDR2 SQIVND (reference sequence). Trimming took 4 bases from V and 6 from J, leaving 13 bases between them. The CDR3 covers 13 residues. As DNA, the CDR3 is TGTGCCAGTAGTAGCCGACAAAGGGGCGAGCAGTACTTC. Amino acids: CASSSRQRGEQYF.

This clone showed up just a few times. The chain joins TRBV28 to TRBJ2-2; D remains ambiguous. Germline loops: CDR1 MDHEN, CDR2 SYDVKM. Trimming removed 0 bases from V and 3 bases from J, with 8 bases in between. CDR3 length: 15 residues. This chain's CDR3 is CASSLWGSYTGELFF. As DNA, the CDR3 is TGTGCCAGCAGTTTATGGGGCAGTTACACCGGGGAGCTGTTTTTT.

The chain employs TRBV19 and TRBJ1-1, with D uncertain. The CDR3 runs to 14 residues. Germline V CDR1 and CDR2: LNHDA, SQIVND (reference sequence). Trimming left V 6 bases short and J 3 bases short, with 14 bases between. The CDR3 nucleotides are TGTGCCAGTAGACTACTAGACACGGACACTGAAGCTTTCTTT. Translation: CASRLLDTDTEAFF.